This T cell receptor beta chain originates from a study of T cells after yellow fever vaccination. Study-wide findings and caveats: Post-booster reappearance was seen for most primary-vaccination clones (nearly 97% CD4, around 88% CD8). Weaker, the secondary response peaked sooner, at day 5 versus 15. CD4 and CD8 compartments shared a small share of clonotypes.

5'RACE template switching generated TCR cDNA, adding a universal primer site and UMIs. TCRdb analysed the 5' RACE reads with MiXCR anew, one entry per CDR3 protein. The sample holds about 400,000 distinct CDR3 sequences; over 5% are singletons and the top ten take approximately 15%. Per the germline V gene, CDR1 is MDHEN and CDR2 is SYDVKM. This CDR3 is built from 15 residues. Trimming cost V 6 bases and J 7 bases; bases outside gene matches: 8. This clonotype was seen repeatedly, ten times or more. Its target is unknown. The receptor comes from a man aged 25 to 40 who received the YFV17D yellow fever vaccine. The sequencing used PBMCs, collected 5 days after the yellow fever booster vaccination. The J gene is TRBJ2-2, the V gene TRBV28; the match to TRBD2 covers 10 bases. The CDR3 sequence: CASRGAGGPHGELFF. The CDR3 DNA sequence: TGTGCCAGCAGGGGAGCGGGAGGGCCACACGGGGAGCTGTTTTTT.